Below, 2 T cell receptor beta chains from the same sample are listed, as sequenced in a study of blood T cell repertoires in COVID-19. Here immunoSEQ multiplex PCR was the method, and the copy in TCRdb shows in-frame clones only, minus some. There are 120,000 or so clones in the sample; more than 75% occur only once, and over 1.5% lies in the top ten. The sequenced sample consisted of peripheral blood. Every receptor here comes from a human donor in a cohort sampled during active COVID-19.

The chain is built from TRBV2 and TRBJ2-7; TRBD2 might be the D (7 bases). The ends were cut back, 3 bases at V and 6 bases at J, with 15 bases in the middle. The CDR3 has 14 amino acids. Germline loops: CDR1 SNHLY, CDR2 FYNNEI. The CDR3 spells CASSDPRGAGEQYF. In DNA, the CDR3 is TGTGCCAGCAGTGACCCCCGGGGGGCTGGCGAGCAGTACTTC.

The rearrangement links TRBV4-1 to TRBJ1-5, with D tentatively TRBD1 (5 bases). There are 14 residues in the CDR3. The germline V and J ends were trimmed by 1 base and 1 base, with 5 bases remaining between them. Per germline, CDR1 MGHRA and CDR2 YSYEKL. The CDR3 DNA reads TGCGCCAGCAGCCAAGGACAGAGCAATCAGCCCCAGCATTTT. It translates to CASSQGQSNQPQHF.